This T cell receptor beta chain was observed in a study of blood T cell repertoires in COVID-19. Study context: Sources were T cells, B-cell-depleted T cells, or PBMCs; the material itself was cDNA or gDNA.

V was pared by 6 bases and J by 5 bases, with 6 bases of the junction left unmatched. Per the germline V gene, CDR1 is MNHEY and CDR2 is SVGEGT. CDR3 length: 14 amino acids. In its sample, this clone was seen once. Generated by immunoSEQ multiplex PCR, the TCRdb table keeps only in-frame clones and is missing some. The sample lists 100,000 to 150,000 clones; 60% to 80% were seen once. Sample: peripheral blood. The source of this sequence is a woman in her seventies with acute or convalescent COVID-19. V and J are TRBV6-2 or TRBV6-3 and TRBJ2-3, with TRBD1 matching 9 bases. CDR3 amino acids: CASSPGQGRDTQYF. The CDR3, as DNA: TGTGCCAGCAGCCCGGGACAGGGTAGAGATACGCAGTATTTT.